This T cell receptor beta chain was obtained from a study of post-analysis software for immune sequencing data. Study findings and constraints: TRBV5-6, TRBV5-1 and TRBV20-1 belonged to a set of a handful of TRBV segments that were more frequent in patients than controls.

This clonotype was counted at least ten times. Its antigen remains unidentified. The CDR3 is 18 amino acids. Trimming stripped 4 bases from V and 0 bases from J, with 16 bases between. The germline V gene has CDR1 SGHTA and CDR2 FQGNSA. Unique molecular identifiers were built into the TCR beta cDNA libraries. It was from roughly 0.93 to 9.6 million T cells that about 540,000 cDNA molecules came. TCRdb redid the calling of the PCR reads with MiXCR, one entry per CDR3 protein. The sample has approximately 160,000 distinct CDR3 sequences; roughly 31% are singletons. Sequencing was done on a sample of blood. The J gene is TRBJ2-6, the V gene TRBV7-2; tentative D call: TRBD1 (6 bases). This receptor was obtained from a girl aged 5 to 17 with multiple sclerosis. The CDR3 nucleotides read TGTGCCAGCAGCTCCCACCCACAGGGATTCTCTGGGGCCAACGTCCTGACTTTC. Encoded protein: CASSSHPQGFSGANVLTF.